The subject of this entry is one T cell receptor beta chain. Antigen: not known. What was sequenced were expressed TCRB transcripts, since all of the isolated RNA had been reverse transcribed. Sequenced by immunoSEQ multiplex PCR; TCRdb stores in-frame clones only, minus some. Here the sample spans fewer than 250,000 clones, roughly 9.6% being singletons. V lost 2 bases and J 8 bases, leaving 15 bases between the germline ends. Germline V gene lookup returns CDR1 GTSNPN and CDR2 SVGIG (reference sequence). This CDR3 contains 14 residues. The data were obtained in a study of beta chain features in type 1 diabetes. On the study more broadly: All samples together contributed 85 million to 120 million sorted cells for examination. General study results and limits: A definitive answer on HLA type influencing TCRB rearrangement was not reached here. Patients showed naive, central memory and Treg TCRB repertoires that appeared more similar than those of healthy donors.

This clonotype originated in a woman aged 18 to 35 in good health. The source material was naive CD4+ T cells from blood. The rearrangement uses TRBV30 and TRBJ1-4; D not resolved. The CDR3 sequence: CAWSPDLLGEKLFF. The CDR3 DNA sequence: TGTGCCTGGAGTCCCGACCTCCTCGGGGAAAAACTGTTTTTT.